The sequence of this T cell receptor (beta chain) was determined in a study of shared clonotypes between healthy human individuals (TCRdb year 2020). Regarding the research as a whole: A couple of women and a few men aged 18 to 49 years were included in the cohort. Libraries were prepared and TCR repertoires were sequenced by different laboratories using diverse techniques, in order to increase sequencing depth and limit assay-specific biases. For each donor, three plates each were used for CD4 naive and CD4 memory, two plates were used for CD8 naive, and one plate was used for CD8 memory. Per donor, leukapheresis produced somewhere between about 0.85 and 9.5 billion PBMCs. To estimate repertoire size and how much clonotypes are shared between individuals, the study performed deep sequencing of blood TCR repertoires from roughly five healthy adults.

For the CD8 naive samples, CD45RO-negative cells were positively selected for CCR7, yielding a CD45RA+CCR7+ population from which TemRA cells were excluded. The donors were healthy, HIV-negative adults with no recently reported acute infections or vaccinations. Only Caucasian adults living in Nashville, Tennessee, USA were represented among the donors. Blood was collected by leukapheresis, and PBMCs were isolated by Ficoll-Histopaque density gradient centrifugation and then cryopreserved in liquid nitrogen vapor phase. Analytical flow cytometry was used to check the purity and quantity of each magnetically sorted T cell population. From each sorted fraction, genomic DNA was isolated and quantified by UV absorbance on a Nanodrop 2000c. In the case of this clone: The specificity of this receptor is unknown. No much larger clonotype is one base removed from it; base qualities were not supplied.

Broader findings and caveats from the paper: Pairwise subsampling indicated that sequencing depth was expected to affect the degree of clonotype sharing among donors. When a few donors were compared, the shared fraction of clonotypes was 5% to 6.5% for naive CD4, 3.5% to 4% for naive CD8, 2% to 2.5% for memory CD4, and roughly 0.43% for memory CD8. Because the study included a small number of donors, the genetic and exposure-history diversity represented was limited. Clonotypes shared by all four sorted-subset donors showed higher generation probabilities than non-shared clonotypes. Sampling was restricted to blood, and TCR repertoires in tissue are likely to differ from TCR repertoires in blood. Even with the large sequencing depth, rarefaction of the sorted-subset datasets indicated that sequencing was incomplete. Larger estimated clonotype richness was generally found for naive subsets than for memory subsets.

From cysteine to phenylalanine, the CDR3 is 13 amino acids long. Only the CDR3 portion is preserved as DNA: 39 bases, with reading frame beginning at the first base. Trimming costs V 5 bases and J 7 bases, and their ends lie 15 bases apart. CDR1 is given as SGHTA and CDR2 as FQGNSA, both from the germline V gene. Using the deep immunoSEQ assay, TCR CDR3 regions were amplified from genomic DNA by multiplex PCR. Genomic DNA extracted from each cell subset was distributed evenly over all wells of several immunoSEQ 96-well plates, and each plate served as one replicate. For sorted subsets, each replicate PCR was loaded with approximately 0.2 ug genomic DNA, equivalent to about 30,000 T cell genomes. Purified libraries were measured with a Qubit 3.0 fluorometer, size-checked on a Bioanalyzer 2100, and measured again with the KAPA Library Quantification kit. Every immunoSEQ 96-well plate was sequenced on a separate single-read 150-cycle Illumina NextSeq 550 flow cell. Regarding the original processing steps: The immunoSEQ output contained only junctional sequences without quality scores, so filtering could not match that applied to full-length reads. To assign V/J genes and CDR3, sequences were annotated against IMGT germline references using PyIR, a Python wrapper for IgBLAST v1.9. Reads were removed for weak V/J assignments (E-value above 1e-6), missing CDR3, stop codons, out-of-frame junctions, or ambiguous translated residues. V3J clonotypes were defined as sequences sharing an identical inferred V gene, J gene, and CDR3 amino acid sequence. To compute the percentage overlap between repertoires, the number of shared unique clonotypes was divided by the size of the smaller repertoire. Repertoire richness was assessed with RTK rarefaction, the Chao1 estimator, and Recon v2.1 estimates of unobserved clonotypes. OLGA was used to compute generation probabilities for all TCRbeta clonotypes that the gDNA method yielded from a few donors. The immuneACCESS repertoire file appears here via TCRdb, limited to in-frame rearrangements. These files lack a portion of the clones; in checked studies, under half of the deficit traces to unresolved V genes, and the cause of the others is not known. That table gives V, J and clone size, and the DNA gave D and trimming. Within this sample are a few million clones, with approximately 92% of them counted one time only. Together, the top ten hold about 1.7% of the sample.

Input material: naive CD8+ T cells from PBMCs. This specimen's cell subset or site label, interpreted: CD45RA+CCR7+. Recombination joined TRBV7-2 with TRBJ2-7; the D region possibly corresponds to TRBD1 (5 bases align). The clonotype comes from a man in his late teens or twenties in good health. Some clones in this sample may be carry-over from other donors' samples. The CDR3 region: CASSQARRQEQYF. DNA sequence: TGTGCCAGCAGCCAAGCAAGGAGACAGGAGCAGTACTTC.